These 30 T cell receptor beta chains were sequenced from one sample in a study of esophageal squamous cell carcinoma under preoperative chemotherapy. Using its own MiXCR run on the PCR reads, TCRdb lists one record per CDR3 protein. The sample records roughly 9,000 distinct CDR3 sequences, about 45% being singletons. Time point here: after preoperative PTX-NDP chemotherapy. Specimen collection occurred from a patient given preoperative chemotherapy. All receptors come from a human donor with esophageal squamous cell carcinoma. The donor label of this sample is uncertain.

The chain has TRBV6-1 and TRBJ2-2; 9 nucleotides align to TRBD2. This CDR3 spans 14 amino acids. Germline lookup yields CDR1 MNHNS and CDR2 SASEGT. The V and J ends lost 8 bases and 3 bases, in that order; junction bases with no gene match: 4. CDR3 loop: CASGREGDTGELFF. The CDR3 region has the DNA TGTGCCAGCGGGCGGGAGGGGGACACCGGGGAGCTGTTTTTT.

This clonotype was detected only a few times. The chain carries TRBV29-1 and TRBJ2-1; TRBD2 matches at 12 bases. The CDR3 spans 18 residues. Trimming removed 4 bases from V and 8 bases from J; junction bases left unmatched: 18. The germline gives CDR1 SQVTM, CDR2 ANQGSEA. CDR3 in DNA: TGCAGCGTTGTTGATCCAGGGAAGACTAGCGGGAGCACCGATGAGCAGTTCTTC. The encoded protein is CSVVDPGKTSGSTDEQFF.

This clonotype appeared many times. A single base separates this from a much larger clone, so it may be a read error. V is TRBV12-3 or TRBV12-4 and J is TRBJ2-1, with a possible D match to TRBD1 (5 bases). Judging by the DNA end, TRBJ2-7 fits better; the J call may be wrong. This CDR3 has 13 residues. The CDR3 nucleotides read TGTGCCAGCAGTTTAGTGGTAGGGGATGAGCAGTACTTC. Translating gives CASSLVVGDEQYF.

Only a few counts were recorded for this clonotype. V is TRBV10-1 and J is TRBJ2-3; either TRBD1 or TRBD2 may supply D (5 bases each). The CDR3 sequence is 14 residues long. Trimming pared 2 bases from V and 3 bases from J, leaving 9 bases between. CDR1 and CDR2 from the germline V gene are WNHNN and SYGVQD (reference sequence). CDR3 protein: CASSEGDRTDTQYF. DNA of the CDR3: TGCGCCAGCAGTGAGGGGGACCGAACAGATACGCAGTATTTT.

This clonotype has a single count. This sequence joins TRBV4-1 and TRBJ2-5; 7 nucleotides align to TRBD2. The CDR3 sequence is 17 residues long. Germline V CDR1 and CDR2: MGHRA, YSYEKL. V gave up 4 bases and J gave up 8 bases; unmatched junction bases: 19. CDR3: CASSRGGGGRDPDTQYF. CDR3 bases: TGCGCCAGCAGCCGGGGGGGGGGGGGTAGGGACCCAGATACCCAGTACTTC.

This clonotype showed up many times. The CDR3 nucleotides are TGTGCCAGCAGCTTAGTGACTAGCGGGGCAGATACGCAGTATTTT. This translates into CASSLVTSGADTQYF. The J gene is TRBJ2-3, the V gene TRBV11-2; 11 bases match TRBD2. The length of the CDR3 is 15 residues. CDR1 is SGHAT and CDR2 is FQNNGV in the germline V gene. V lost 1 base to trimming and J lost 4 bases; unmatched junction nucleotides: 1.

For this clonotype: At one end, the junction sequence differs from germline, possibly due to a read error. The chain combines TRBV10-3 with TRBJ2-4; D could derive from TRBD1 or TRBD2 (5 bases each). Germline CDR1 reads ENHRY; CDR2 reads SYGVKD. There are 14 residues in the CDR3. The CDR3 region is CGGTGTRAKNTQYF. The CDR3 region has the DNA TGCGGCGGTACGGGGACGCGAGCCAAAAACACGCAGTATTTC.

This clonotype showed up many times. The V gene is TRBV6-1, the J gene TRBJ2-4, with 10 bases aligning to TRBD1. Germline CDR1 reads MNHNS; CDR2 reads SASEGT. With V trimmed by 8 bases and J by 0 bases, 4 bases remained unmatched. The CDR3 sequence is 15 residues long. The CDR3 region is CASSGQGIAKNIQYF. In nucleotides, the CDR3 is TGTGCCAGCTCGGGACAGGGGATAGCCAAAAACATTCAGTACTTC.

A word on this clonotype: Compared with germline, one end of the junction differs, possibly owing to a read error. The chain carries TRBV10-3 and TRBJ2-3; 7 positions match TRBD2. Germline assignment: CDR1 ENHRY and CDR2 SYGVKD. This CDR3 is built from 12 residues. CDR3 nucleotides: TGTGCGGGGACGGGAGGCAAAGATATGCAGTATTTC. Residues: CAGTGGKDMQYF.

This clonotype was seen only a few times. The rearrangement uses TRBV6-1 and TRBJ2-2; the D gene is possibly TRBD1 (6 bases). The CDR3 loop spans 15 amino acids. Germline lookup yields CDR1 MNHNS and CDR2 SASEGT. The V end lost 4 bases, the J end lost 1 base, and 10 bases lay between the germline ends. CDR3 sequence reads: CASSAGQLNTGELFF. Written as DNA, the CDR3 is TGTGCCAGCAGTGCAGGACAGCTGAACACCGGGGAGCTGTTTTTT.

Note on this clonotype: At one of its ends the junction is not consistent with the germline gene, which may arise from a read error. This chain joins TRBV7-6 and TRBJ2-3; possibly TRBD2 for D (6 bases). This CDR3 region has 16 residues. CDR1 is SGHVS and CDR2 is FNYEAQ in the germline V gene. The CDR3 coding sequence is TGTGCCAGCAGCGCCGGGACTGTACTTCACACAGATACGCGGTATTTT. Protein: CASSAGTVLHTDTRYF.

To note about this clonotype: One junction end does not reproduce the germline sequence, and a read error may be involved. This chain connects TRBV6-1 to TRBJ2-3, with 7 bases fitting TRBD1. The CDR3 is 13 residues long. Germline CDR1 and CDR2: MNHNS and SASEGT. CDR3 DNA sequence: TGTGCCAGCAGGGCTGGGACAGAAAATGCGCAGTTTTTT. Translation gives CASRAGTENAQFF.

The chain links TRBV7-2 to TRBJ2-1; the match to TRBD2 covers 7 bases. Germline lookup yields CDR1 SGHTA and CDR2 FQGNSA. J lost 13 bases, V lost 5 bases, and 14 bases had no gene match. CDR3 length equals 14 residues. CDR3 protein: CASSPGGSRAIQFF. For the CDR3, the DNA is TGTGCCAGCAGCCCAGGCGGGAGCAGGGCCATTCAGTTCTTC.

This rearrangement joins TRBV7-6 to TRBJ2-5; D might be TRBD2 (6 bases). The J call may be incorrect, as the DNA end agrees better with TRBJ2-3. The CDR3 has 16 residues. The germline gives CDR1 SGHVS, CDR2 FNYEAQ. The CDR3 here is CASSGQGPGGADTQYF. The DNA of the CDR3 is TGTGCCAGCAGCGGCCAGGGACCTGGAGGGGCAGATACGCAGTATTTT.

The chain combines TRBV7-2 with TRBJ2-1; 9 bases line up with TRBD2. Per the germline V gene, CDR1 is SGHTA and CDR2 is FQGNSA. After removal of 6 bases from V and 12 bases from J, the junction contained 15 bases not matched to a gene. The CDR3 sequence is 15 residues long. The CDR3 sequence: CASRLQAGGPDTQFF. The CDR3 bases are TGTGCCAGCAGACTCCAGGCGGGAGGGCCTGATACGCAGTTCTTC.

The J gene is TRBJ2-2, the V gene TRBV19; D might be TRBD2 (6 bases). This CDR3 contains 14 residues. CDR1 is LNHDA, CDR2 SQIVND, per germline (reference sequence). Trimming cost V 7 bases and J 3 bases, with 12 bases left between them. The CDR3 is CASTPDYYTGELFF. CDR3 sequence (DNA): TGTGCCAGTACCCCGGACTATTACACCGGGGAGCTGTTTTTT.

This clonotype was seen repeatedly, ten times or more. This chain connects TRBV5-1 to TRBJ2-3; 9 bases match TRBD1. The CDR3 runs 16 residues. With 6 bases clipped from V and 2 bases from J, the junction kept 10 bases outside the gene matches. Germline lookup yields CDR1 SGHRS and CDR2 YFSETQ. CDR3: CASTRQGQGDTDTQYF. The CDR3 DNA reads as TGCGCCAGCACCCGTCAGGGACAGGGAGACACAGATACGCAGTATTTT.

The chain is built from TRBV6-1 and TRBJ2-1; D remains ambiguous. Germline V gene sequence: CDR1 MNHNS, CDR2 SASEGT. This CDR3 spans 14 amino acids. The V gene lost 7 bases and the J gene lost 3 bases, with 13 bases spanning the gap. The CDR3 loop reads CASIYNSRYNEQFF. In nucleotides, the CDR3 is TGTGCCAGCATCTACAATAGCCGCTACAATGAGCAGTTCTTC.

Comment on this clonotype: One junction end does not reproduce the germline sequence, and a read error may be involved. V gene TRBV7-2 combines with J gene TRBJ2-5; D possibly uses TRBD1 or TRBD2 (6 bases each). CDR1 and CDR2 (germline): SGHTA, FQGNSA. This CDR3 contains 16 residues. CDR3 loop: CASRGAGGSGAETQYF. CDR3 bases: TGTGCCAGCAGGGGGGCTGGGGGGAGCGGCGCAGAGACCCAGTATTTC.

Points on this clonotype: This may come from a read error, since a much larger clone is one base off. The chain employs TRBV28 and TRBJ2-4; D possibly corresponds to TRBD1 (5 bases). The length of the CDR3 is 12 residues. V shed 5 bases and J shed 13 bases, with 15 bases lying between them. Germline lookup yields CDR1 MDHEN and CDR2 SYDVKM. CDR3 coding DNA: TGTGCCAGCAGTGAGTTGGACAATGAGCAGTACTTC. As protein: CASSELDNEQYF.

By share of the sample, this clonotype is medium-sized. This rearrangement joins TRBV6-6 to TRBJ2-5; the match to TRBD2 covers 8 bases. The germline CDR1 and CDR2 sequences are MNHNY and SVGAGI (reference sequence). V shed 2 bases, J shed 11 bases, and the junction held 7 bases outside the gene matches. CDR3 length equals 13 residues. CDR3 amino acids: CASSYERETEQYF. DNA of the CDR3: TGTGCCAGCAGTTACGAGCGGGAGACTGAGCAGTACTTC.

The gene calls are TRBV19 and TRBJ2-1; D is uncertain. TRBJ2-7 explains the end of the DNA better; the J call may be wrong. Germline CDR1 and CDR2: LNHDA and SQIVND (reference sequence). The CDR3 is 12 amino acids. As DNA, the CDR3 is TGTGCCAGTAGTATCGGCGACAATGAGCAGTACTTC. This gives the protein CASSIGDNEQYF.

This clonotype has just one count. CDR3 bases: TGTGGCGGCACCGATGGGACGGTTGGGGCGGATACGCAGTATTTT. Protein: CGGTDGTVGADTQYF. The genes are TRBV7-8 and TRBJ2-3; D is perhaps TRBD1 or TRBD2 (5 bases each). The germline V gene has CDR1 SGHVS and CDR2 FQNEAQ. The CDR3 length is 15 residues.

The genes are TRBV7-8 and TRBJ2-3, with unresolved D. Germline V gene sequence: CDR1 SGHVS, CDR2 FQNEAQ. Deletions cut 5 bases from V and 6 bases from J, with 6 bases between. CDR3 length: 11 amino acids. DNA for the CDR3: TGTGCCAGCAGCGTCTCCGATACGCAGTATTTT. This translates into CASSVSDTQYF.

This clonotype has ten or more counts. The rearrangement uses TRBV6-5 and TRBJ2-1; D gene unclear. The better agreement between TRBJ2-7 and the DNA end casts doubt on the J call. The CDR3 has 15 amino acids. Germline V gene sequence: CDR1 MNHEY, CDR2 SVGAGI. The CDR3 sequence: CASSSTRTETYEQYF. DNA of the CDR3: TGTGCCAGCAGTTCCACACGGACGGAGACCTACGAGCAGTACTTC.

This clonotype is labeled as medium-sized. This sequence joins TRBV6-1 and TRBJ2-3; weak D call: TRBD2 (7 bases). Germline values: CDR1 MNHNS, CDR2 SASEGT. The V end was cut by 1 base, the J end by 5 bases, with 13 bases between. CDR3 size: 15 residues. For the CDR3, the DNA is TGTGCCAGCAGTGAAGATGTGAGGGGGGGAGATACGCAGTATTTT. Translating it yields CASSEDVRGGDTQYF.

The chain carries TRBV12-3 or TRBV12-4 and TRBJ1-1; D remains ambiguous. The CDR3 has 17 residues. Trimming removed 1 base at V and 3 bases at J, with 18 bases between. CDR3 in amino acids: CASSLDNQEIEDTEAFF. The CDR3 bases are TGTGCCAGCAGTTTAGATAACCAGGAGATCGAGGACACTGAAGCTTTCTTT.

The CDR3 nucleotides are TGTGCCAGCAGCCAAGAGTACAGGACTAGCGTTTCCTCTGGGCAGTTCTTC. Its protein product is CASSQEYRTSVSSGQFF. This chain connects TRBV14 to TRBJ2-1, with 9 nucleotides matching TRBD2. Trimming removed 0 bases from V and 12 bases from J; junction bases left unmatched: 15. The germline V gene encodes CDR1 SGHDN and CDR2 FVKESK. The CDR3 runs to 17 residues.

The chain links TRBV27 to TRBJ2-1; a possible D gene is TRBD2 (7 bases). The DNA end lines up better with TRBJ2-5; the J call may be wrong. Germline values: CDR1 MNHEY, CDR2 SMNVEV (reference sequence). There are 16 residues in the CDR3. This CDR3 reads CASGGCGGGEHDTQYF. The CDR3 region has the DNA TGTGCCAGCGGGGGATGCGGGGGCGGGGAACACGATACCCAGTACTTC.

This clonotype was counted a few times. CDR3 nucleotides: TGTGCCAGCAGTTTAAGGGACACCTCCTACGAGCAGTACTTC. This translates into CASSLRDTSYEQYF. The chain joins TRBV27 to TRBJ2-7; tentative D call: TRBD1 (6 bases). The CDR3 is 14 residues long. V lost 2 bases and J lost 0, with 8 bases in between. CDR1 is MNHEY and CDR2 is SMNVEV in the germline V gene (reference sequence).